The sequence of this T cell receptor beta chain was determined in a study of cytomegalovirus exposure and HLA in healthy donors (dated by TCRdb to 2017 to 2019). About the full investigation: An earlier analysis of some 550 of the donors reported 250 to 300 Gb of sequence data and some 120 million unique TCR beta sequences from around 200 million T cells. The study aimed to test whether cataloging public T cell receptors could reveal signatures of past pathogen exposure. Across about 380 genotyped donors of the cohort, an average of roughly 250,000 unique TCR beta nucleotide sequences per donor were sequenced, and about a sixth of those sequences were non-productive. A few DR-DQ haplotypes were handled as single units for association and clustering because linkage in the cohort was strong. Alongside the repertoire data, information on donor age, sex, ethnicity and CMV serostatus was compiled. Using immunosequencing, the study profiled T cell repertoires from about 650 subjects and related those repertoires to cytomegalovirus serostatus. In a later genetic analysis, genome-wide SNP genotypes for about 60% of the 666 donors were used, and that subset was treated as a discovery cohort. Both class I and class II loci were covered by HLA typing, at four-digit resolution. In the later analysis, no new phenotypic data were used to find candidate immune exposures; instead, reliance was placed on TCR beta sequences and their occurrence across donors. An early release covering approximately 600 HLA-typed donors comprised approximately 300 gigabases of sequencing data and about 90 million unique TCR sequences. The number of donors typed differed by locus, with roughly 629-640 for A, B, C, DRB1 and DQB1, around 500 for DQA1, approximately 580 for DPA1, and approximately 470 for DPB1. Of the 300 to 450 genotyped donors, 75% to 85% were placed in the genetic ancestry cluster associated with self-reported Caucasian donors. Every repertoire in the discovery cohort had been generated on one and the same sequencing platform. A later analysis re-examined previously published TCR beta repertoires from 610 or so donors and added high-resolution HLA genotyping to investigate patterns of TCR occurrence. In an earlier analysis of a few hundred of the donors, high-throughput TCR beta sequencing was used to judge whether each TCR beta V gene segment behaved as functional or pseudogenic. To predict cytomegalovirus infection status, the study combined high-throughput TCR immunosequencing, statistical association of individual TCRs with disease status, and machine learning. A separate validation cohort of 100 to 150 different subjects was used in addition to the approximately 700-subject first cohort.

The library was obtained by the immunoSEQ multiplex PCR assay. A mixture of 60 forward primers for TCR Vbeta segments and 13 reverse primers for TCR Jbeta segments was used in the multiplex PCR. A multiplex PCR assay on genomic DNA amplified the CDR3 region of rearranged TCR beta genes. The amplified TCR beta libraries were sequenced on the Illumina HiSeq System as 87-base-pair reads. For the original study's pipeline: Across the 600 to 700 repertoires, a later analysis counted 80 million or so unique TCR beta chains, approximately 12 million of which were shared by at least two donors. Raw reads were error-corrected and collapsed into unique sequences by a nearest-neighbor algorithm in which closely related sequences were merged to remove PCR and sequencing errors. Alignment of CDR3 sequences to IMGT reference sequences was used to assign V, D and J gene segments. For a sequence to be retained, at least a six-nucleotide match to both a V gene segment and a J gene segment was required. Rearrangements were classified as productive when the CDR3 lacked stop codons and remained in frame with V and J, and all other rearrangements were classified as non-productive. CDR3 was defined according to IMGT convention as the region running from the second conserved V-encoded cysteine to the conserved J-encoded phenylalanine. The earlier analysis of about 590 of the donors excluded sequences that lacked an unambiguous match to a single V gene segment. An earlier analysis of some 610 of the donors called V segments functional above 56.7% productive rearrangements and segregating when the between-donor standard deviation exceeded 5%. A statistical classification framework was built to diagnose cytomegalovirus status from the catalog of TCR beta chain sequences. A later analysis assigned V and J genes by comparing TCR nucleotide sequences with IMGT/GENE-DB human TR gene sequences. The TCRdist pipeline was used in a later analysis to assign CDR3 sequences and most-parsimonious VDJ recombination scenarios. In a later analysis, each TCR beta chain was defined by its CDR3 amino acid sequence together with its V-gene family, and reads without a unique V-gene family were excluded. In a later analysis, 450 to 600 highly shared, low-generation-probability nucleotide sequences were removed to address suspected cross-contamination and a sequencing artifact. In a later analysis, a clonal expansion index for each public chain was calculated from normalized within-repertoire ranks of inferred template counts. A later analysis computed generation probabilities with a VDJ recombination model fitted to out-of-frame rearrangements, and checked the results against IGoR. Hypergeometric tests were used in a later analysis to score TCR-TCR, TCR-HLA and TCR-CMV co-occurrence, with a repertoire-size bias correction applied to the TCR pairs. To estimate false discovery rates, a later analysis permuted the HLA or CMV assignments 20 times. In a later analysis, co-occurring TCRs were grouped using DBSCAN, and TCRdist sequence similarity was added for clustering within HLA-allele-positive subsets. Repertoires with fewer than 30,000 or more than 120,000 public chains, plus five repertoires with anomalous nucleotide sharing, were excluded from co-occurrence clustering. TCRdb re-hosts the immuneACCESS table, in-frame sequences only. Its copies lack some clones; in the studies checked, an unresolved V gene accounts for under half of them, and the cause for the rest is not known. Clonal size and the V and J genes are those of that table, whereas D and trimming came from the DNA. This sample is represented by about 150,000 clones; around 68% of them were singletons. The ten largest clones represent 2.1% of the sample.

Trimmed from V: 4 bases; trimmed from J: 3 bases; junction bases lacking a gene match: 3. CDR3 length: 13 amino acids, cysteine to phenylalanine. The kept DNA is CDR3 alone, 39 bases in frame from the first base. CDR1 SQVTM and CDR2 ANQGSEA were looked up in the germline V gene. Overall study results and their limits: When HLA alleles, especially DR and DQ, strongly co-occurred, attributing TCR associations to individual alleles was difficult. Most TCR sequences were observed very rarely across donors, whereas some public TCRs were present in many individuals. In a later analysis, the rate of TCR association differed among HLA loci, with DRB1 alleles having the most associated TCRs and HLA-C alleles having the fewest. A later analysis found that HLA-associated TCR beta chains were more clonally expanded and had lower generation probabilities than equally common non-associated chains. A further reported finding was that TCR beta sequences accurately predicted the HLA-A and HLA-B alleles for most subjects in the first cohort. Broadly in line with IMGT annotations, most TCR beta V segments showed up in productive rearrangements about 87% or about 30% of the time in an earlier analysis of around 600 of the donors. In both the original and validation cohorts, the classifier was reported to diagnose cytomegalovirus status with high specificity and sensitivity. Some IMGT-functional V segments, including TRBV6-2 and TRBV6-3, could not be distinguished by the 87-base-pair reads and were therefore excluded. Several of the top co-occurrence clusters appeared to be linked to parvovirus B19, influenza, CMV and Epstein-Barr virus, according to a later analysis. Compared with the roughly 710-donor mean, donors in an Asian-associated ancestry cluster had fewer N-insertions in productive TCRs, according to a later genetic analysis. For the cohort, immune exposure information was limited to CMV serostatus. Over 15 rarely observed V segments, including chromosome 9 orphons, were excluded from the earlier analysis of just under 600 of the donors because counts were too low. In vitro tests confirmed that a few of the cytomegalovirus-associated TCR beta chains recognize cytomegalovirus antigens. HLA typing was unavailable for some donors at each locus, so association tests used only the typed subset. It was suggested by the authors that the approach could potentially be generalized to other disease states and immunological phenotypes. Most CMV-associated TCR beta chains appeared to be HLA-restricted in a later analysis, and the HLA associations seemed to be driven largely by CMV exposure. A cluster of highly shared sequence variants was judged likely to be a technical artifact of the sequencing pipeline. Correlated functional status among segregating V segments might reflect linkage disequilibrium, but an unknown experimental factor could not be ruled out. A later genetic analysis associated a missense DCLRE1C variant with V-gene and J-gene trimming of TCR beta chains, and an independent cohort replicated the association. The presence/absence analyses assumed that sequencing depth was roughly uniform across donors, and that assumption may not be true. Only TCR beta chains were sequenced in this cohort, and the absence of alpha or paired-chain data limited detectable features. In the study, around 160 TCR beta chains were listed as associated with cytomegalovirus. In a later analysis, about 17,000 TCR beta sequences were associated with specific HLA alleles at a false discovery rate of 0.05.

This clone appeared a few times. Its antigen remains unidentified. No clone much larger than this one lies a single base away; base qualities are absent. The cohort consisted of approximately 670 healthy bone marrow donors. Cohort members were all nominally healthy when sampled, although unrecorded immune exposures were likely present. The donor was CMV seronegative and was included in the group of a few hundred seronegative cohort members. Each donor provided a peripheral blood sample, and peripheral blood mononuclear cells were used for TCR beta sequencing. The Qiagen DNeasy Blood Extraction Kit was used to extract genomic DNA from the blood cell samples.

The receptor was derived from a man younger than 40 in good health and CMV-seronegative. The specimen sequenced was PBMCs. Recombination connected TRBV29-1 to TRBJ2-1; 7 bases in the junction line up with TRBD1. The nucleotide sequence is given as TGCAGCGTTGGGGGACAGATCTACAATGAGCAGTTCTTC. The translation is CSVGGQIYNEQFF.